Below, one T cell receptor (beta chain) is given with its context. These data come from a study of blood T cell repertoires in COVID-19. V was clipped by 3 bases and J by 5 bases; unmatched bases: 9. Germline V gene sequence: CDR1 SGDLS, CDR2 YYNGEE. The CDR3 consists of 16 residues. Assay: immunoSEQ multiplex PCR; the TCRdb copy retains only in-frame clones and omits some. The sample has some 40,000 clones; around 93% are singletons. The sample was peripheral blood. The V call is TRBV9, the J call TRBJ2-1; 9 bases are shared with TRBD2. The receptor was isolated from a woman in her 30s in a cohort sampled during active COVID-19. CDR3 coding DNA: TGTGCCAGCAGCGAGCCGCGGGAGGGCCTGGACAATGAGCAGTTCTTC. This translates into CASSEPREGLDNEQFF. The complete variable domain, with remaining parts taken from reference TRBV9 and TRBJ2-1, reads DSGVTQTPKHLITATGQRVTLRCSPRSGDLSVYWYQQSLDQGLQFLIQYYNGEERAKGNILERFSAQQFPDLHSELNLSSLELGDSALYFCASSEPREGLDNEQFFGPGTRLTVL.